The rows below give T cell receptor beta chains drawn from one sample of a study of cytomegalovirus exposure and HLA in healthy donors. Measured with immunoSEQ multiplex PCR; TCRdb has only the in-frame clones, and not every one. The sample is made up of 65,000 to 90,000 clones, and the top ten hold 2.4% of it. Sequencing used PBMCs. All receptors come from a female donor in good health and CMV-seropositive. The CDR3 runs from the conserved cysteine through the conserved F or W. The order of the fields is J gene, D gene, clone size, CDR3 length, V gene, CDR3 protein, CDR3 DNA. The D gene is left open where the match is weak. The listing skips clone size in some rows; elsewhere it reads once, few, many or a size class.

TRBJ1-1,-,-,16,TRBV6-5,CASSYSYAEWKTEAFF,TGTGCCAGCAGTTACTCGTACGCGGAATGGAAGACTGAAGCTTTCTTT
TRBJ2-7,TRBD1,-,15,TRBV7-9,CASSPRTGPGGEQYF,TGTGCCAGCAGCCCCCGGACAGGTCCAGGGGGAGAGCAGTACTTC
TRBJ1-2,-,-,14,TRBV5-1,CASRPVQASYGYTF,TGCGCCAGCAGGCCGGTACAGGCTTCTTATGGCTACACCTTC
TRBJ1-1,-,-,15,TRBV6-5,CASSYSSRPDTEAFF,TGTGCCAGCAGTTACTCGAGCCGCCCGGACACTGAAGCTTTCTTT
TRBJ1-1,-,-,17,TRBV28,CASSLTGHAAWDTEAFF,TGTGCCAGCAGTTTAACAGGCCATGCTGCGTGGGACACTGAAGCTTTCTTT
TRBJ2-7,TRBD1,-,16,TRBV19,CASSTTPEDRDHEQYF,TGTGCCAGTAGTACTACCCCTGAGGACAGGGACCACGAGCAGTACTTC
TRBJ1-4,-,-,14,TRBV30,CAWSVGAGREKLFF,TGTGCCTGGAGTGTAGGGGCAGGGCGGGAAAAACTGTTTTTT
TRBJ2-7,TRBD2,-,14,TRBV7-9,CASSPGTIFLEQYF,TGTGCCAGCAGCCCCGGGACTATCTTTTTGGAGCAGTACTTC
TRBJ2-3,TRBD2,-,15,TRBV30,CAGSNGGGRSDTQYF,TGTGCCGGGAGTAACGGGGGGGGCCGATCCGATACGCAGTATTTT
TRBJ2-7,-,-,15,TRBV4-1,CASSQGGGLKNEQYF,TGCGCCAGCAGCCAAGGGGGGGGGCTGAAGAACGAGCAGTACTTC
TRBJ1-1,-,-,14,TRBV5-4,CASSSLTVNTEAFF,TGTGCCAGCAGCTCCTTGACAGTGAACACTGAAGCTTTCTTT
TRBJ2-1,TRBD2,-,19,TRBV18,CASSPVEAGPSLSYNEQFF,TGTGCCAGCTCACCAGTAGAAGCGGGGCCATCCCTCTCCTACAATGAGCAGTTCTTC
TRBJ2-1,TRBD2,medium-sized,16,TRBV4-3,CASSQETSGGDNEQFF,TGCGCCAGCAGCCAAGAGACTAGCGGAGGAGACAATGAGCAGTTCTTC
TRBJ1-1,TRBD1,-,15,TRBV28,CASRPRTGPNTEAFF,TGTGCCAGCAGACCTCGGACAGGCCCGAACACTGAAGCTTTCTTT
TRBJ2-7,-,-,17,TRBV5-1,CASSLEPRGGFTYEQYF,TGCGCCAGCAGCTTGGAGCCTAGGGGGGGATTTACCTACGAGCAGTACTTC
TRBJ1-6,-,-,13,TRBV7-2,CASSLEGVSPLHF,TGTGCCAGCAGCTTAGAGGGGGTCTCACCCCTCCACTTT
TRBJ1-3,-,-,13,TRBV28,CASSLSSGNTIYF,TGTGCCAGCAGTTTATCGTCCGGAAACACCATATATTTT
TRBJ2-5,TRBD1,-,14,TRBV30,CAWTATGGFETQYF,TGTGCCTGGACCGCCACAGGGGGCTTCGAGACCCAGTACTTC
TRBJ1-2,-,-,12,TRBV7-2,CASSSGAYGYTF,TGTGCCAGCAGCTCTGGGGCGTATGGCTACACCTTC
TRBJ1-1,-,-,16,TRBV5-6,CASSSEYRGMNTEAFF,TGTGCCAGCAGCTCGGAATATAGAGGGATGAACACTGAAGCTTTCTTT
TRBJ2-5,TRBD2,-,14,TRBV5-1,CASSPTSGGETQYF,TGCGCCAGCAGCCCGACAAGCGGGGGGGAGACCCAGTACTTC
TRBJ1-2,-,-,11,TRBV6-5,CASSDRYGYTF,TGTGCCAGCAGCGACAGATATGGCTACACCTTC